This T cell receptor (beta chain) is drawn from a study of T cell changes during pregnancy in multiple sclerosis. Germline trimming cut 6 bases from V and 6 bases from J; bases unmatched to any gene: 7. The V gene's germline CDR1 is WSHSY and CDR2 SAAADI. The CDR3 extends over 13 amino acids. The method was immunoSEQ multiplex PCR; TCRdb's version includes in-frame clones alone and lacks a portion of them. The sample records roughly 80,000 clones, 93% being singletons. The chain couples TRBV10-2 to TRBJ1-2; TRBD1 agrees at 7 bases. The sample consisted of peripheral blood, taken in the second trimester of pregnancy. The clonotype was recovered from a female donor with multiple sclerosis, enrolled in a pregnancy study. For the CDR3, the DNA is TGCGCCAGCAGCCAGACAGGGAACGATGGCTACACCTTC. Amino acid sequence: CASSQTGNDGYTF.